Presented here are 25 T cell receptor beta chains from one specimen sequenced in a study of shared clonotypes between healthy human individuals. Only in-frame clones appear in the TCRdb table, and some are missing; sequencing was by immunoSEQ multiplex PCR. Counted here are 950,000 to 1,100,000 clones, around 76% occurring once; the ten biggest clones make up 1.4%. The sequenced material came from memory CD4+ T cells sorted from blood. The subset: CD45RA-negative fraction. All receptors derive from a man between 18 and 29 years old in good health.

This chain uses TRBV7-9 with TRBJ1-4; D is perhaps TRBD1 (5 bases). The germline CDR1 and CDR2 sequences are SEHNR and FQNEAQ (reference sequence). There are 14 residues in the CDR3. V was cut by 3 bases and J by 6 bases, with 11 bases left in between. The CDR3 sequence: CASSLHGGDEKLFF. For the CDR3, the DNA is TGTGCCAGCAGCTTGCATGGGGGTGATGAAAAACTGTTTTTT.

The V gene is TRBV6-1, the J gene TRBJ1-2; a possible D gene is TRBD1 (6 bases). The V gene's germline CDR1 is MNHNS and CDR2 SASEGT. The CDR3 is made up of 12 amino acids. V was trimmed by 10 bases and J by 8 bases, leaving 17 bases between them. CDR3 amino acids: CATRGGGGGYTF. The CDR3 DNA is TGTGCCACCAGGGGTGGCGGTGGGGGCTACACCTTC.

This chain connects TRBV9 to TRBJ2-7; D unresolved. The ends were cut back, 3 bases at V and 5 bases at J, with 9 bases in the middle. The CDR3 contains 12 residues. Germline V gene data show CDR1 as SGDLS and CDR2 as YYNGEE. CDR3 bases: TGTGCCAGCAGCGGAAAGGAAAACGAGCAGTACTTC. As protein: CASSGKENEQYF. Variable domain in full (rest from reference TRBV9 and TRBJ2-7): DSGVTQTPKHLITATGQRVTLRCSPRSGDLSVYWYQQSLDQGLQFLIQYYNGEERAKGNILERFSAQQFPDLHSELNLSSLELGDSALYFCASSGKENEQYFGPGTRLTVT.

V and J are TRBV30 and TRBJ2-1; D is ambiguous. With 2 bases removed from V and 6 bases from J, the gap between germline ends came to 11 bases. This CDR3 has 13 residues. The germline V gene has CDR1 GTSNPN and CDR2 SVGIG (reference sequence). Written as DNA, the CDR3 is TGTGCCTGGAGTCACTTACTAACCAATGAGCAGTTCTTC. Translation: CAWSHLLTNEQFF. Drawing the rest from reference TRBV30 and TRBJ2-1, the complete variable domain is SQTIHQWPATLVQPVGSPLSLECTVEGTSNPNLYWYRQAAGRGLQLLFYSVGIGQISSEVPQNLSASRPQDRQFILSSKKLLLSDSGFYLCAWSHLLTNEQFFGPGTRLTVL.

The chain recombines TRBV19 with TRBJ1-5; no reliable D call. This CDR3 comprises 18 residues. The V gene's germline CDR1 is LNHDA and CDR2 SQIVND (reference sequence). V was shortened by 0 bases and J by 5 bases, with 20 bases between the two germline ends. CDR3 region: CASSIDRSSRPGDQPQHF. CDR3 bases: TGTGCCAGTAGTATAGATCGTTCCAGCAGGCCGGGAGATCAGCCCCAGCATTTT.

This chain links TRBV11-2 with TRBJ2-3, with D tentatively TRBD2 (6 bases). The CDR3 runs to 14 residues. Germline values: CDR1 SGHAT, CDR2 FQNNGV. Trimming pared 5 bases from V and 2 bases from J, leaving 11 bases between. CDR3 in DNA: TGTGCCAGCAGCCAGGAGGGTATCACAGATACGCAGTATTTT. It translates to CASSQEGITDTQYF.

The CDR3 sequence: CACQADAAYGYTF. In nucleotides, the CDR3 is TGTGCCTGCCAGGCGGACGCGGCCTATGGCTACACCTTC. The chain links TRBV30 to TRBJ1-2; no definite D call. The CDR3 is made up of 13 amino acids. CDR1 and CDR2 (germline): GTSNPN, SVGIG (reference sequence). The ends were cut back, 6 bases at V and 4 bases at J, with 15 bases in the middle.

V is TRBV14 and J is TRBJ1-1; D remains unclear. Germline CDR1 and CDR2: SGHDN and FVKESK. The CDR3 loop spans 12 amino acids. Trimming shortened V by 1 base and J by 4 bases, and 4 bases separated the two germline ends. The CDR3 DNA follows: TGTGCCAGCAGCCAAGTCCCCACTGAAGCTTTCTTT. It translates to CASSQVPTEAFF.

V gene TRBV6-4 combines with J gene TRBJ2-2; D not certain. From germline, CDR1 is MRHNA and CDR2 SNTAGT. V gave up 6 bases and J gave up 5 bases, with 16 bases separating them. This CDR3 comprises 15 residues. The chain's CDR3 is CASSAVHLPTGELFF. As DNA, the CDR3 is TGTGCCAGCAGCGCCGTTCACCTGCCTACCGGGGAGCTGTTTTTT.

V and J are TRBV19 and TRBJ1-6; the D gene is possibly TRBD1 (6 bases). Looked up from germline, CDR1 is LNHDA and CDR2 is SQIVND (reference sequence). Trimming took off 9 bases at V and 9 bases at J, with 18 bases between the two ends. CDR3 size: 14 residues. CDR3 nucleotides: TGTGCCAGCCGAGGAGGACAGAAGGGTTCACCCCTCCACTTT. This encodes CASRGGQKGSPLHF.

This clone was seen only a few times. This chain links TRBV5-1 with TRBJ1-2, with 7 bases fitting TRBD1. Losses at the gene ends were 4 bases for V and 5 bases for J; bases not matched to a gene: 8. The germline V gene has CDR1 SGHRS and CDR2 YFSETQ. The length of the CDR3 is 14 residues. CDR3 coding DNA: TGCGCCAGCAGCCAGACACAGGGGAATTATGGCTACACCTTC. The encoded protein is CASSQTQGNYGYTF.

The chain employs TRBV23-1 and TRBJ2-7; 7 bases match TRBD2. TRBV23-1 is annotated as an ORF whose role is uncertain. The CDR3 is 16 amino acids. With 3 bases clipped from V and 0 bases from J, the junction kept 8 bases outside the gene matches. CDR3 nucleotide sequence: TGCGCCAGCAGTCAGGGGATTAGCGGGCCCTCCTACGAGCAGTACTTC. Amino acids: CASSQGISGPSYEQYF.

This clone was counted many times. This chain links TRBV6-5 with TRBJ1-6; D might be TRBD1 (6 bases). CDR3 length: 13 amino acids. CDR1 is MNHEY, CDR2 SVGAGI, per germline. V was cut by 5 bases and J by 6 bases, with 8 bases left in between. As DNA, the CDR3 is TGTGCCAGCAGTCCAGGGGTTAATTCACCCCTCCACTTT. This codes for CASSPGVNSPLHF.

V and J are TRBV5-1 and TRBJ1-3; D might be TRBD1 (5 bases). Germline V gene data show CDR1 as SGHRS and CDR2 as YFSETQ. V was trimmed by 0 bases and J by 0 bases, leaving 7 bases between them. The CDR3 is 15 amino acids. The DNA for the CDR3 is TGCGCCAGCAGCTTGGTAGGGGACTCTGGAAACACCATATATTTT. Amino acids: CASSLVGDSGNTIYF.

J is TRBJ1-2 and V is TRBV5-1; 7 bases agree with TRBD1. Germline-derived CDR1 and CDR2 are SGHRS and YFSETQ. With V trimmed by 3 bases and J by 8 bases, 13 bases remained unmatched. This CDR3 is built from 15 residues. The CDR3: CASSWNNRGLSGYTF. The CDR3 DNA reads TGCGCCAGCAGCTGGAATAACAGGGGTCTATCGGGCTACACCTTC. Full variable domain (missing parts from reference TRBV5-1 and TRBJ1-2): KAGVTQTPRYLIKTRGQQVTLSCSPISGHRSVSWYQQTPGQGLQFLFEYFSETQRNKGNFPGRFSGRQFSNSRSEMNVSTLELGDSALYLCASSWNNRGLSGYTFGSGTRLTVV.

The V gene is TRBV18, the J gene TRBJ2-3, with D perhaps TRBD2 (6 bases). Trimming removed 1 base from V and 8 bases from J, with 10 bases in between. CDR1 and CDR2 from the germline V gene are KGHSH and LQKENI. The CDR3 has 13 residues. The CDR3: CASSPLAGSTQYF. Written as DNA, the CDR3 is TGTGCCAGCTCACCACTTGCGGGGAGTACGCAGTATTTT.

This sequence joins TRBV27 and TRBJ2-7; TRBD1 matches at 7 bases. This CDR3 contains 16 residues. Trimming cost V 4 bases and J 7 bases; bases outside gene matches: 16. Germline V gives CDR1 MNHEY, CDR2 SMNVEV (reference sequence). The CDR3 here is CASSSTTARGMDEQYF. In DNA, the CDR3 is TGTGCCAGCAGTTCCACAACCGCCAGGGGGATGGATGAGCAGTACTTC.

The chain links TRBV28 to TRBJ2-2; 8 nucleotides agree with TRBD1. CDR3 length equals 15 residues. The trim removed 6 bases at V and 5 bases at J, leaving 8 bases unmatched. The germline CDR1 and CDR2 sequences are MDHEN and SYDVKM. The chain's CDR3 is CASSDRGIWTGELFF. DNA for the CDR3: TGTGCCAGCAGCGACAGGGGAATATGGACCGGGGAGCTGTTTTTT.

The V gene is TRBV5-1, the J gene TRBJ2-2, with D possibly being TRBD2 (5 bases). Germline V lookup: CDR1 SGHRS, CDR2 YFSETQ. V lost 0 bases, J lost 5 bases, and 11 bases lay in between. The CDR3 is 15 amino acids. CDR3 protein: CASSLGRTLTGELFF. Written as DNA, the CDR3 is TGCGCCAGCAGCTTGGGAAGGACTCTTACCGGGGAGCTGTTTTTT.

The rearrangement links TRBV6-6 to TRBJ2-7; TRBD1 is a possible D gene (6 bases). The CDR3 is made up of 15 amino acids. V was clipped by 6 bases and J by 7 bases, with 22 bases between them. Germline assignment: CDR1 MNHNY and CDR2 SVGAGI (reference sequence). The CDR3 DNA is TGTGCCAGCAGCCAAACCACCGACAGGTTCGAAGAGCAGTACTTC. As protein: CASSQTTDRFEEQYF.

The chain is built from TRBV19 and TRBJ2-7, with TRBD2 as a possible D gene (5 bases). The CDR3 runs 12 residues. Germline CDR1 and CDR2: LNHDA and SQIVND (reference sequence). Between the trimmed V and J ends, which lost 7 bases and 5 bases, there was a span of 12 bases. CDR3 loop: CASTDRGDEQYF. The CDR3 DNA follows: TGTGCCAGTACCGATCGGGGTGACGAGCAGTACTTC.

The V and J genes are TRBV6-5 and TRBJ1-2; perhaps TRBD1 as D (5 bases). Germline V lookup: CDR1 MNHEY, CDR2 SVGAGI. CDR3 length: 13 amino acids. Between the trimmed V and J ends, which lost 4 bases and 6 bases, there was a span of 12 bases. Written as DNA, the CDR3 is TGTGCCAGCAGTTCCGGGACGGGGCATGGCTACACCTTC. Its protein is CASSSGTGHGYTF.

The V gene is TRBV5-5, the J gene TRBJ2-1, with D maybe TRBD2 (6 bases). Trimming removed 8 bases at V and 4 bases at J, with 16 bases between. The CDR3 is 14 residues long. Germline V gene data show CDR1 as SGHKS and CDR2 as YYEKEE (reference sequence). CDR3 DNA sequence: TGTGCCAGTATCTCGGGACTTAATTACAATGAGCAGTTCTTC. Protein product: CASISGLNYNEQFF.

This clone has more than one count but fewer than ten. The V gene is TRBV7-2, the J gene TRBJ2-5; 10 nucleotides match TRBD2. CDR3 size: 15 residues. V was clipped by 4 bases and J by 5 bases; unmatched bases: 7. Germline CDR1 and CDR2: SGHTA and FQGNSA. CDR3 sequence (DNA): TGTGCCAGCAGCTCGGCTAGCGGGAGTCTGGAGACCCAGTACTTC. The encoded protein is CASSSASGSLETQYF.

This clone occurred a few times. The chain uses TRBV6-5 and TRBJ2-7; TRBD2 agrees at 9 bases. The CDR3 covers 16 residues. The V segment lost 2 bases and the J segment 2 bases; nucleotides outside the gene matches: 7. In germline, CDR1 is MNHEY, CDR2 SVGAGI. Here the CDR3 reads CASSYRLAAQAYEQYF. The CDR3 nucleotides are TGTGCCAGCAGTTACAGACTAGCGGCCCAGGCCTACGAGCAGTACTTC.